This T cell receptor beta chain was sequenced for a study of T-cell reconstitution after alpha-beta-depleted transplantation in children. The CDR3 is made up of 12 amino acids. Germline lookup yields CDR1 MDHEN and CDR2 SYDVKM. A note on this clonotype: The junction shows a germline mismatch at one end, possibly a read error.

Preparation of the TCRbeta library used unique molecular identifiers. TCRdb used MiXCR to reprocess the PCR reads, holding one entry per CDR3 protein. The data show 450,000 to 550,000 distinct CDR3 sequences, 9.5% to 12% seen once. This TCR came from a female patient aged 2-10 years who had a stem cell transplant for aplastic anemia, so the T cells may come from the graft donor. The material sequenced was PBMCs, mostly from graft donor cells, taken 180 days after TCRalphabeta/CD19-depleted stem cell transplant. The rearrangement joins TRBV28 to TRBJ2-7, with TRBD1 identical over 7 bases. CDR3 region: CASSLLGQAFFF. In DNA, the CDR3 is TGTGCCAGCAGTCTCCTCGGACAGGCCTTTTTTTTC.